Presented here are 11 T cell receptor beta chains from one specimen sequenced in a study of blood T cell repertoires in COVID-19. The method was immunoSEQ multiplex PCR; TCRdb's version includes in-frame clones alone and lacks a portion of them. The repertoire holds tens of thousands of clones, with less than 95% as singletons. Sequences were obtained from peripheral blood. These receptors originate from a human donor in a cohort sampled during active COVID-19.

This clone came up a few times. The chain uses TRBV2 and TRBJ2-6; TRBD1 agrees at 7 bases. Germline V gives CDR1 SNHLY, CDR2 FYNNEI. The CDR3 covers 17 residues. The J segment lost 5 bases and the V segment lost 2 bases, leaving 9 bases of the junction unmatched. The chain's CDR3 is CASSETLNRGRANVLTF. The DNA for the CDR3 is TGTGCCAGCAGTGAAACCCTTAACAGGGGTAGGGCCAACGTCCTGACTTTC.

The genes are TRBV15 and TRBJ2-1; possible D gene TRBD2, 6 bases. The V and J ends lost 3 bases and 5 bases respectively, with 14 bases between them. CDR1 LNHNV and CDR2 YYDKDF come from the germline V gene (reference sequence). The CDR3 is 15 amino acids. DNA of the CDR3: TGTGCCACCAGCAGGGATCCGACTAGTGACAATGAGCAGTTCTTC. Protein sequence: CATSRDPTSDNEQFF.

The rearrangement links TRBV7-2 to TRBJ2-6; D gene unclear. This CDR3 spans 16 amino acids. V was cut by 0 bases and J by 0 bases, with 6 bases left in between. Germline lookup yields CDR1 SGHTA and CDR2 FQGNSA. The CDR3 here is CASSLALFSGANVLTF. CDR3 nucleotides: TGTGCCAGCAGCTTAGCACTCTTCTCTGGGGCCAACGTCCTGACTTTC.

V usage is TRBV28 and J usage is TRBJ1-5, with 9 positions matching TRBD1. The CDR3 length is 16 residues. Trimming removed 6 bases from V and 1 base from J; junction bases left unmatched: 7. Germline assignment: CDR1 MDHEN and CDR2 SYDVKM. DNA for the CDR3: TGTGCCAGCAGACTCACAGGGGGCTGGAGCAATCAGCCCCAGCATTTT. It specifies CASRLTGGWSNQPQHF.

The chain couples TRBV30 to TRBJ1-2; D gene unclear. Trimming took 6 bases from V and 7 from J, leaving 12 bases between them. This CDR3 has 11 amino acids. Germline CDR1 reads GTSNPN; CDR2 reads SVGIG (reference sequence). CDR3 region: CACTIEGGYTF. The CDR3 DNA reads as TGTGCCTGTACGATTGAGGGTGGCTACACCTTC.

This sequence joins TRBV6-5 and TRBJ2-3; 11 nucleotides agree with TRBD2. V was clipped by 5 bases and J by 2 bases; unmatched bases: 3. CDR3 length: 15 residues. Germline CDR1 reads MNHEY; CDR2 reads SVGAGI. In nucleotides, the CDR3 is TGTGCCAGCAGTCCGACTAGCGGGAACACAGATACGCAGTATTTT. This translates into CASSPTSGNTDTQYF.

V and J are TRBV6-5 and TRBJ2-2, with a weak D call TRBD2 (6 bases). The ends were cut back, 9 bases at V and 5 bases at J, with 16 bases in the middle. This CDR3 has 14 residues. Germline CDR1 and CDR2: MNHEY and SVGAGI. CDR3 sequence reads: CASTFGGVTGELFF. The CDR3 bases are TGTGCCAGTACTTTCGGGGGAGTAACCGGGGAGCTGTTTTTT.

The chain employs TRBV20-1 and TRBJ2-1, with 7 bases identical to TRBD2. The germline V gene encodes CDR1 DFQATT and CDR2 SNEGSKA (reference sequence). The CDR3 runs 14 residues. Losses at the gene ends were 3 bases for V and 6 bases for J; bases not matched to a gene: 8. The CDR3, as DNA: TGCAGTGCTAGTCTTCTCGGGAGGCTCAATGAGCAGTTCTTC. It translates to CSASLLGRLNEQFF.

The gene calls are TRBV20-1 and TRBJ2-1; 11 positions match TRBD2. V gave up 3 bases and J gave up 7 bases; unmatched junction bases: 8. Looked up from germline, CDR1 is DFQATT and CDR2 is SNEGSKA (reference sequence). This CDR3 region has 15 residues. The CDR3 DNA reads as TGCAGTGCTAGTGGGCTAGCGGGAGGTTATAATGAGCAGTTCTTC. It is translated as CSASGLAGGYNEQFF.

V gene TRBV30 combines with J gene TRBJ2-7; 10 bases line up with TRBD2. V gave up 4 bases and J gave up 6 bases; unmatched junction bases: 9. Germline-derived CDR1 and CDR2 are GTSNPN and SVGIG (reference sequence). This CDR3 comprises 14 residues. In DNA, the CDR3 is TGTGCCTGGACCCTAGCGGGAGCTGCGGGCGAGCAGTACTTC. As protein: CAWTLAGAAGEQYF.

This chain connects TRBV7-6 to TRBJ2-1; TRBD2 aligns across 10 bases. The V gene end was trimmed by 3 bases and the J gene end by 6 bases; junction bases not matched to a gene: 2. CDR1 SGHVS and CDR2 FNYEAQ come from the germline V gene. The CDR3 sequence is 14 residues long. The CDR3 here is CASSFSSGSNEQFF. In DNA, the CDR3 is TGTGCCAGCAGCTTTTCTAGCGGGAGCAATGAGCAGTTCTTC.